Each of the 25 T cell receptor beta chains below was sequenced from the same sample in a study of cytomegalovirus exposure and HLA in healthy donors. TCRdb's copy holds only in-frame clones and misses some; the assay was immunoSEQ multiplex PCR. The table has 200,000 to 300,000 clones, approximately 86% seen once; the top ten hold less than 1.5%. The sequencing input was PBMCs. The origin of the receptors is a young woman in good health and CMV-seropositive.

The CDR3 loop is CASSFGREGEQYF. The CDR3 DNA is TGTGCCAGCAGCTTCGGGCGGGAGGGCGAGCAGTACTTC. This sequence joins TRBV5-4 and TRBJ2-7, with 9 bases identical to TRBD2. Germline trimming cut 2 bases from V and 6 bases from J; bases unmatched to any gene: 3. The CDR3 contains 13 residues. Germline V CDR1 and CDR2: SGHNT, YYREEE (reference sequence).

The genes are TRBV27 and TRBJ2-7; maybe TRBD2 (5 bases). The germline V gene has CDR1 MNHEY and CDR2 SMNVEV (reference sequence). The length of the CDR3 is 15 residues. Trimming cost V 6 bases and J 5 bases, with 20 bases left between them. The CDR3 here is CASSNSRVASHEQYF. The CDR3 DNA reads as TGTGCCAGCAGCAACTCGAGAGTAGCGAGCCACGAGCAGTACTTC.

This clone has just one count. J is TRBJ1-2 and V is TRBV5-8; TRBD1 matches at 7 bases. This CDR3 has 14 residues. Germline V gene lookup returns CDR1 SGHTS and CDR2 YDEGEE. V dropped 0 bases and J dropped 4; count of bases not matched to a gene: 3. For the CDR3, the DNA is TGTGCCAGCAGCTTGGTGCAGGGGGGCTATGGCTACACCTTC. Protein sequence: CASSLVQGGYGYTF.

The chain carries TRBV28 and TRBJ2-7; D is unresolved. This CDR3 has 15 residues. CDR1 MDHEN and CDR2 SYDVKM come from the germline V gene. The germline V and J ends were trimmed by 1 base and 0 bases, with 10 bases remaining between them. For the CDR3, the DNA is TGTGCCAGCAGTTTATTTCGGTTCCCCTCCTACGAGCAGTACTTC. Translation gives CASSLFRFPSYEQYF.

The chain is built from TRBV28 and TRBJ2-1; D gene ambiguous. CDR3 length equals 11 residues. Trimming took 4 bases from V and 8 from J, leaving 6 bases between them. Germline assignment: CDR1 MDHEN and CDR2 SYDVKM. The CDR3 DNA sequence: TGTGCCAGCAGTTCAGGTTATGAGCAGTTCTTC. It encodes CASSSGYEQFF.

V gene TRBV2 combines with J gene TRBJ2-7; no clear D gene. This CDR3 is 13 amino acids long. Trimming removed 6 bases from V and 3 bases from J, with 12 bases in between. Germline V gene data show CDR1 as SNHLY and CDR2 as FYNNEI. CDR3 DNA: TGTGCCAGCAGGTTGGCAGCGAGCTACGAGCAGTACTTC. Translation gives CASRLAASYEQYF.

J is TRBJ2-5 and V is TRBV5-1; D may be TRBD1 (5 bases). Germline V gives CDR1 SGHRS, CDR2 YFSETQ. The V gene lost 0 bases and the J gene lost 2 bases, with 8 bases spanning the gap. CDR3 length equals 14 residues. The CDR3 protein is CASSLETGQETQYF. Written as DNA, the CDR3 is TGCGCCAGCAGCTTGGAAACAGGTCAAGAGACCCAGTACTTC.

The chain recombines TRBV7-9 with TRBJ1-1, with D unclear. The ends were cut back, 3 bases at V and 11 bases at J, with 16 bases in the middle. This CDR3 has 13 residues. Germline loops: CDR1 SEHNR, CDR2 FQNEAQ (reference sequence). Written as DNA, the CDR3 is TGTGCCAGCAGCTTCCGTGGGGTGGAGGAGGCTTTCTTT. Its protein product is CASSFRGVEEAFF.

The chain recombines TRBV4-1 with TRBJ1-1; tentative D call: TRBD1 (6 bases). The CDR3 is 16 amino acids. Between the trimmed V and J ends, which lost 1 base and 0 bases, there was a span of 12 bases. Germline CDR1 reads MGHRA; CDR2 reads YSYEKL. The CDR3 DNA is TGCGCCAGCAGCCAAGGGCAAGGGGACATGAACACTGAAGCTTTCTTT. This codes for CASSQGQGDMNTEAFF.

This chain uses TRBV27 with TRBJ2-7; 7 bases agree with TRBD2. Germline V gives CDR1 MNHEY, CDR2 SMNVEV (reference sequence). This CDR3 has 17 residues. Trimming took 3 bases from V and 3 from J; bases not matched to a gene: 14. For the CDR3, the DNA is TGTGCCAGCAGTTTCCGGGGGGTCACCGCCATGGGCTACGAGCAGTACTTC. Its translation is CASSFRGVTAMGYEQYF.

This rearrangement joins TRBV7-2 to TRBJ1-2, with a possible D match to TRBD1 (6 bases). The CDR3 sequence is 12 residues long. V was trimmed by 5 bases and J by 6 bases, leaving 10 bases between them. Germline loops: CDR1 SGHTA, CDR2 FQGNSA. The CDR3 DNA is TGTGCCAGCAGCGTATGGACAGATGGCTACACCTTC. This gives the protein CASSVWTDGYTF.

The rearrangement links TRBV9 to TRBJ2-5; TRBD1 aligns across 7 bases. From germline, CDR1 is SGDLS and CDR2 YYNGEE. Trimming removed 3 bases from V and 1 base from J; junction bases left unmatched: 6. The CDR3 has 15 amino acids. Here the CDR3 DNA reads TGTGCCAGCAGCGAGAGACAGGGCCCCCAAGAGACCCAGTACTTC. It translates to CASSERQGPQETQYF.

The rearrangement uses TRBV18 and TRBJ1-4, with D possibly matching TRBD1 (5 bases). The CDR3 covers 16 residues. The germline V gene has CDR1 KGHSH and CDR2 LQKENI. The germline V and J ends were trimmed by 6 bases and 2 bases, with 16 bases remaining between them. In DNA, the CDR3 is TGTGCCAGCTCGGAATCCCAGGGTAGCACTAATGAAAAACTGTTTTTT. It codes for CASSESQGSTNEKLFF.

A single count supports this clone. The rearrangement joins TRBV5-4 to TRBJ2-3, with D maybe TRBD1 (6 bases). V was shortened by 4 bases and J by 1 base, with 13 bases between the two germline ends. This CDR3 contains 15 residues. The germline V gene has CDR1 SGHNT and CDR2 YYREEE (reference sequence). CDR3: CASSRGSGGTDTQYF. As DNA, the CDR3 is TGTGCCAGCAGCCGAGGGTCAGGGGGCACAGATACGCAGTATTTT.

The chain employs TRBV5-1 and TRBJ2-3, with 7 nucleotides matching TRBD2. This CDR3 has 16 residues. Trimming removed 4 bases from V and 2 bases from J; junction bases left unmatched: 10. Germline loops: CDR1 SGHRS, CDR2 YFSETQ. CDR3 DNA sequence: TGCGCCAGCAGCCTCCGGCCCAGCGGGACCACAGATACGCAGTATTTT. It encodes CASSLRPSGTTDTQYF. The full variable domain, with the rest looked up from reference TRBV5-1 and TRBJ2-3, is KAGVTQTPRYLIKTRGQQVTLSCSPISGHRSVSWYQQTPGQGLQFLFEYFSETQRNKGNFPGRFSGRQFSNSRSEMNVSTLELGDSALYLCASSLRPSGTTDTQYFGPGTRLTVL.

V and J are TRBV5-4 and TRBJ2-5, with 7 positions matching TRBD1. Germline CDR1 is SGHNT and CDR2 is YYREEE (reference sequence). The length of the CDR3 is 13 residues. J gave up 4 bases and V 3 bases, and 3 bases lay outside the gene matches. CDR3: CASSYGTVETQYF. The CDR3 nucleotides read TGTGCCAGCAGCTACGGGACAGTAGAGACCCAGTACTTC.

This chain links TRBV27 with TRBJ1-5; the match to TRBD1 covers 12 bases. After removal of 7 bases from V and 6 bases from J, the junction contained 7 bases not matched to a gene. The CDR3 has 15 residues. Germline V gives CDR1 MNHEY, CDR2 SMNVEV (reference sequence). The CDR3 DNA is TGTGCCAGCACCCCTGGGGGACAGGGGGCTCAGCCCCAGCATTTT. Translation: CASTPGGQGAQPQHF.

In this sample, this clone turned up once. The CDR3 DNA is TGTGCCAGCAGCCCCGCTAGCGGGACGACGTTCTACGAGCAGTACTTC. It specifies CASSPASGTTFYEQYF. The rearrangement links TRBV7-2 to TRBJ2-7, with 9 bases matching TRBD2. This CDR3 comprises 16 residues. V lost 5 bases and J lost 3; bases outside the gene matches: 11. Per the germline V gene, CDR1 is SGHTA and CDR2 is FQGNSA.

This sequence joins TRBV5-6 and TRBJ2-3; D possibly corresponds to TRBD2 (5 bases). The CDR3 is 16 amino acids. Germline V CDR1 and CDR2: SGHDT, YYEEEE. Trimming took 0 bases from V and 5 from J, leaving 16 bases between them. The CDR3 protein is CASSLAGGGVVDTQYF. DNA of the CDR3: TGTGCCAGCAGCTTGGCCGGTGGAGGAGTGGTAGATACGCAGTATTTT.

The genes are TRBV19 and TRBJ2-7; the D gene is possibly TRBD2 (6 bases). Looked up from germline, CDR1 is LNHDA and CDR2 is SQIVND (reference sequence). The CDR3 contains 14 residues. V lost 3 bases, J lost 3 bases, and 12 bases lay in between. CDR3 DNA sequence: TGTGCCAGTAGTATTAGCGGAAGGTACTACGAGCAGTACTTC. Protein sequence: CASSISGRYYEQYF.

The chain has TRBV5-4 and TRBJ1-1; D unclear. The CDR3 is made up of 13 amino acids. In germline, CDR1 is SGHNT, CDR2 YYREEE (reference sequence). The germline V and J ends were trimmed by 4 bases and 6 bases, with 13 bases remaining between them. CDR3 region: CASSTDRVAEAFF. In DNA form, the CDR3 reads TGTGCCAGCAGCACAGATAGAGTGGCTGAAGCTTTCTTT.

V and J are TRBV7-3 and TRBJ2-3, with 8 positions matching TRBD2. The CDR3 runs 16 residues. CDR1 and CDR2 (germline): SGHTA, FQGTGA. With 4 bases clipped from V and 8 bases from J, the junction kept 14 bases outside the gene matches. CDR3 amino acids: CASSSTRMSGGLTQYF. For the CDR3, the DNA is TGTGCCAGCAGCTCTACCCGAATGTCGGGAGGGCTTACGCAGTATTTT.

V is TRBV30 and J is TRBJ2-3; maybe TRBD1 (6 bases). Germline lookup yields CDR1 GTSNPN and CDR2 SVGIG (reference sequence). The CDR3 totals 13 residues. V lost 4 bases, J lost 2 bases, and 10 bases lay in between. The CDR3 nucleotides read TGTGCCTGGAACCAGGGGATCACAGATACGCAGTATTTT. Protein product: CAWNQGITDTQYF.

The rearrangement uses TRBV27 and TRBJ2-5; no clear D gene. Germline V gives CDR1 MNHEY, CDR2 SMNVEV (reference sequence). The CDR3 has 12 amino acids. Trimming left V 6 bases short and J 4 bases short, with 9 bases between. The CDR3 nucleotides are TGTGCCAGCAGCCCTTACGGAGAGACCCAGTACTTC. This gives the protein CASSPYGETQYF.

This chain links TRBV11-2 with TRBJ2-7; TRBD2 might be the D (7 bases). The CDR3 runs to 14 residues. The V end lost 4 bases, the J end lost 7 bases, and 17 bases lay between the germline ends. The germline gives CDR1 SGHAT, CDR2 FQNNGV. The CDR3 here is CASSSRIQGGEQYF. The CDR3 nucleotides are TGTGCCAGCAGCTCCCGTATACAGGGAGGGGAGCAGTACTTC.